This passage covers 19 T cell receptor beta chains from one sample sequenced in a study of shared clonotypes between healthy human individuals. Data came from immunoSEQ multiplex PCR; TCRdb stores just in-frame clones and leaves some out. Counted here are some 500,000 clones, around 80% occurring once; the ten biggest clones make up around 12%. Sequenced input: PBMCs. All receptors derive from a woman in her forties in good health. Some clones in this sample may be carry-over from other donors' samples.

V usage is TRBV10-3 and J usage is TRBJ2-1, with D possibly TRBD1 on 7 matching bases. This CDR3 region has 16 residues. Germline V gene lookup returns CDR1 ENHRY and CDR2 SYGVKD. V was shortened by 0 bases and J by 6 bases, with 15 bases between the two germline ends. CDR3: CAISESSTRGPNEQFF. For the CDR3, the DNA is TGTGCCATCAGTGAGTCCTCGACTAGGGGGCCCAATGAGCAGTTCTTC.

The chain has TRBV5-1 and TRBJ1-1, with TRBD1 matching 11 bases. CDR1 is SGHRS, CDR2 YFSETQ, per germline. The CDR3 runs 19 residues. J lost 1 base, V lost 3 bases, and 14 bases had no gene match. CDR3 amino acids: CASSSYPGQGGTKNTEAFF. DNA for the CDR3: TGCGCCAGCAGCTCTTATCCGGGACAGGGGGGGACTAAGAACACTGAAGCTTTCTTT.

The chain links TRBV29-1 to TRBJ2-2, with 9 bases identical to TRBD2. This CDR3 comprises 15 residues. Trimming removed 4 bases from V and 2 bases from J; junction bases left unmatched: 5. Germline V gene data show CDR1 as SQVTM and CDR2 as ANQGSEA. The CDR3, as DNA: TGCAGCGTTGGAAGTAGCGGGAGTAACACCGGGGAGCTGTTTTTT. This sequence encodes CSVGSSGSNTGELFF.

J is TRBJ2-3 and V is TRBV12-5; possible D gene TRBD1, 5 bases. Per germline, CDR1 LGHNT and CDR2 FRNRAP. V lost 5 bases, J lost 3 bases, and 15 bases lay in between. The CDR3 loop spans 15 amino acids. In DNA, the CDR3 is TGTGCTAGTGGTCCCGCAGGGTTGGGGACAGATACGCAGTATTTT. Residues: CASGPAGLGTDTQYF.

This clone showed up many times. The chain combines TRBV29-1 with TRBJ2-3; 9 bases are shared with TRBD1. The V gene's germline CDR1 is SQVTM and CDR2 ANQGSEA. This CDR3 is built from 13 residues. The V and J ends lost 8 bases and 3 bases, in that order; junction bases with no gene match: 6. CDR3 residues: CSSRTGVTDTQYF. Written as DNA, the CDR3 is TGCAGCTCTCGGACAGGGGTTACAGATACGCAGTATTTT.

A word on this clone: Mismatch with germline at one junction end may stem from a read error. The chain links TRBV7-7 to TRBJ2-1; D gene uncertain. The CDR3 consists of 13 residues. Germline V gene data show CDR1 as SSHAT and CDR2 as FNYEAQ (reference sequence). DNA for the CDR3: TGTGCTAGCAGCTTAGGGCAGGACAATGAGCAGTTCTTC. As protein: CASSLGQDNEQFF. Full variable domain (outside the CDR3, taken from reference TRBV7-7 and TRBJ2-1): GAGVSQSPRYKVTKRGQDVTLRCDPISSHATLYWYQQALGQGPEFLTYFNYEAQPDKSGLPSDRFSAERPEGSISTLTIQRTEQRDSAMYRCASSLGQDNEQFFGPGTRLTVL.

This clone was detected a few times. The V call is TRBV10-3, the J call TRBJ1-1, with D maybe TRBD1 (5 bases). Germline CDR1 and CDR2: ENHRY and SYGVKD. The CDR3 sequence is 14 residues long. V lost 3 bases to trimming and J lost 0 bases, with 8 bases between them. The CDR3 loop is CAISDGAVNTEAFF. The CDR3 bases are TGTGCCATCAGTGACGGGGCGGTGAACACTGAAGCTTTCTTT.

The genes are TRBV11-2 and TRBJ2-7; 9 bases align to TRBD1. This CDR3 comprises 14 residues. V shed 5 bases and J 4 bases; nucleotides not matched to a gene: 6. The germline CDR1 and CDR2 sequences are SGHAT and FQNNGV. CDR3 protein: CASSLRDRAYEQYF. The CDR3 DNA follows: TGTGCCAGCAGCCTCCGGGACAGGGCGTACGAGCAGTACTTC.

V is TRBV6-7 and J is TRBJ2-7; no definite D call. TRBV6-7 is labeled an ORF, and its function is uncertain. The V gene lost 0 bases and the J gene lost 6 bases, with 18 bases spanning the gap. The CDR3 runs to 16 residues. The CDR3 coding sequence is TGTGCCAGCAGTTACTCTGGGCACCGAGGAATTCTCGAGCAGTACTTC. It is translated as CASSYSGHRGILEQYF.

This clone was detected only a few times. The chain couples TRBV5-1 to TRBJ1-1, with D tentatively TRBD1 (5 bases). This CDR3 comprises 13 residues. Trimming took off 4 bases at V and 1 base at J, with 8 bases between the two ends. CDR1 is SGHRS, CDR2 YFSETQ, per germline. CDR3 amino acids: CASSTGQNTEAFF. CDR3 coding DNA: TGCGCCAGCAGCACCGGACAGAACACTGAAGCTTTCTTT.

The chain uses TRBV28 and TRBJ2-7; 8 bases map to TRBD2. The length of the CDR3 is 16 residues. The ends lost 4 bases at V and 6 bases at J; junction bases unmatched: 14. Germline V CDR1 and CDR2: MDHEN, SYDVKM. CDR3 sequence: CASSSHRKAGGFEQYF. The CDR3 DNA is TGTGCCAGCAGTTCTCATAGGAAGGCGGGAGGATTCGAGCAGTACTTC.

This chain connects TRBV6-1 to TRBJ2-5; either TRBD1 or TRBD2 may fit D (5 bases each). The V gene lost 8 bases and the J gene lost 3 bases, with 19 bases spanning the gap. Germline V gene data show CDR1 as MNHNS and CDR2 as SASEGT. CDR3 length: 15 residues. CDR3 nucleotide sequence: TGTGCCAGCCTCGGACTTCCAGGGTGGGAAGAGACCCAGTACTTC. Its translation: CASLGLPGWEETQYF.

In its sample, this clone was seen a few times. Here the CDR3 reads CASTPAGTSGPRSSYNEQFF. The CDR3 nucleotides are TGTGCCAGCACCCCAGCCGGGACTAGCGGGCCCAGGAGCTCCTACAATGAGCAGTTCTTC. The rearrangement joins TRBV28 to TRBJ2-1, with 12 positions matching TRBD2. With V trimmed by 7 bases and J by 0 bases, 16 bases remained unmatched. The CDR3 is made up of 20 amino acids. Germline CDR1 MDHEN, CDR2 SYDVKM.

CDR3 DNA sequence: TGTGCCTGGGAGACTCAGTATGGAAACACCATATATTTT. Its translation: CAWETQYGNTIYF. The chain couples TRBV30 to TRBJ1-3; D call uncertain. CDR1 and CDR2 from the germline V gene are GTSNPN and SVGIG (reference sequence). The CDR3 runs to 13 residues. Trimming removed 5 bases at V and 3 bases at J, with 11 bases between.

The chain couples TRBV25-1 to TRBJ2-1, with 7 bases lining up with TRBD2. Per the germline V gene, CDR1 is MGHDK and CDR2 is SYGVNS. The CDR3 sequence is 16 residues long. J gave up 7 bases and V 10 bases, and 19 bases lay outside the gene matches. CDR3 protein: CATKTSGEGGGNEQFF. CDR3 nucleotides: TGTGCCACCAAAACTTCTGGGGAGGGAGGAGGAAATGAGCAGTTCTTC.

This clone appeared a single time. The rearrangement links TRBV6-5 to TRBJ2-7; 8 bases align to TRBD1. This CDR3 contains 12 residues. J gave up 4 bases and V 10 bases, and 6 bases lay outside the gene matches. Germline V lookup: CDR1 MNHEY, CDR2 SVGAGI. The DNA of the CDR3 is TGTGCCACTCAGGGGGCAGGATACGAGCAGTACTTC. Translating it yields CATQGAGYEQYF.

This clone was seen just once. As DNA, the CDR3 is TGTGCCAGCAGTGAACGGAGGGGGTATACTGAAGCTTTCTTT. It yields the protein CASSERRGYTEAFF. J is TRBJ1-1 and V is TRBV2; D may be TRBD1 (6 bases). Trimming took off 2 bases at V and 5 bases at J, with 12 bases between the two ends. The V gene's germline CDR1 is SNHLY and CDR2 FYNNEI. CDR3 length equals 14 residues.

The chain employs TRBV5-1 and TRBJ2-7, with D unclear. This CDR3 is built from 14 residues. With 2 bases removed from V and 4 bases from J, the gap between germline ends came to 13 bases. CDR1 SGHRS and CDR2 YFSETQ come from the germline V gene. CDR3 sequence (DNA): TGCGCCAGCAGCTTTTTCGGACCACCTTACGAGCAGTACTTC. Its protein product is CASSFFGPPYEQYF.

CDR3 in amino acids: CSVVLSSYEQYF. As DNA, the CDR3 is TGCAGCGTTGTGCTTAGCTCCTACGAGCAGTACTTC. The V and J genes are TRBV29-1 and TRBJ2-7; D uncertain. The germline V gene has CDR1 SQVTM and CDR2 ANQGSEA. This CDR3 is 12 amino acids long. The germline V and J ends were trimmed by 4 bases and 0 bases, with 7 bases remaining between them.